These T cell receptor beta chains were read from a single sample in a study of T cell responses to AZD1222 COVID-19 vaccine. Assay: immunoSEQ multiplex PCR; the TCRdb copy retains only in-frame clones and omits some. Of about 180,000 clones in the sample, just over 85% were seen once. Sample: peripheral blood, taken 28 days after the second AZD1222 dose. The receptors here all came from an adult who received the AZD1222 COVID-19 vaccine. The conserved cysteine and the conserved F or W are not part of the CDR3 here.

J,V,CDR3
TRBJ1-1,TRBV11-3,ASSLDGPNTEAF
TRBJ1-4,TRBV7-7,ARSLRPVRAANEKLF
TRBJ1-5,TRBV9,ASSVGSGQPQH
TRBJ1-1,TRBV30,AWSVTRWTGQNTEAF
TRBJ1-4,TRBV5-1,ASSLRTGNGGEKLF
TRBJ2-4,TRBV7-8,ASSPVARDIQY
TRBJ2-2,TRBV30,AWSRTGAGELF
TRBJ2-2,TRBV9,ASSVAQRGGLGITGELF
TRBJ1-1,TRBV5-4,ASSPPGGLRYAEAF
TRBJ2-3,TRBV7-2,ASSLDRGITDTQY
TRBJ2-7,TRBV10-2,ASSENGQGYEQY
TRBJ1-2,TRBV9,ASSVVGSDGYT
TRBJ1-1,TRBV18,ASSPRAAQSSMNTEAF
TRBJ2-7,TRBV11-2,ASSLSVASGVTYEQY
TRBJ2-5,TRBV20-1,SAARGETQY
TRBJ2-7,TRBV5-4,ASSGQGREQY
TRBJ2-5,TRBV23-1,ASGWTGCATQY
TRBJ2-1,TRBV3-1/TRBV3-2,ASSQILSGGATF
TRBJ1-5,TRBV5-5,ASSWTSGAGQPQH
TRBJ1-4,TRBV5-4,ASSKDRGRGEKLF
TRBJ1-6,TRBV7-8,ASTPGAGGNSPLH
TRBJ1-6,TRBV2,AIPQGLANSPLH
TRBJ1-1,TRBV3-1/TRBV3-2,ASSQAGTEAF
TRBJ1-1,TRBV5-1,ASSLAVGGAEAF
TRBJ1-1,TRBV10-3,AISVAPPRERAF
TRBJ1-4,TRBV6-1,ASSEGQEKLF
TRBJ1-2,TRBV4-2,ASSQDLDRVGYGYT
TRBJ2-7,TRBV13,ASSLAYEQY
TRBJ1-1,TRBV5-6,ASSLTDRMNTEAF
TRBJ2-1,TRBV29-1,SPGTGGHEQF
TRBJ1-2,TRBV29-1,SGVYHYGYT
TRBJ2-3,TRBV28,ASSSGTSGGAGTDTQY
TRBJ1-4,TRBV2,ASKRTDSTNEKLF
TRBJ1-1,TRBV21-1,ASSTRAGYTMNTEAF
TRBJ2-4,TRBV20-1,SASMIQGQGIH
TRBJ2-7,TRBV7-2,ASSLAVSGGASEQY
TRBJ1-2,TRBV12-3/TRBV12-4,ASSLRESHGYT
TRBJ2-3,TRBV9,ASSVSGLAGTDTQY
TRBJ2-3,TRBV5-8,ASSLANTDTQY
TRBJ2-2,TRBV11-2,ASSPVPGGELF
TRBJ2-3,TRBV19,ASSIGDYTDTQY
TRBJ2-7,TRBV6-5,ASIPLAGTRYEQY
TRBJ1-1,TRBV10-3,AISEPDSRGTEAF
TRBJ1-4,TRBV5-1,ASRISGTNEKLF
TRBJ1-1,TRBV5-6,ASSPQFLLNTEAF
TRBJ2-7,TRBV3-1/TRBV3-2,ASSQGIGGYEQY
TRBJ1-6,TRBV7-9,ASSPQNPYNSPLH
TRBJ2-4,TRBV5-4,ASSAKPGPTQNIQY
TRBJ2-7,TRBV6-5,ASSDRLTSYEQY
TRBJ1-2,TRBV14,ASSQDSGYYGYT
TRBJ1-2,TRBV30,AWSPMGQDYGYT
TRBJ1-6,TRBV5-1,ASSTGRTGGWSPLH
TRBJ2-7,TRBV19,ASSILDRSAEQY
TRBJ2-5,TRBV7-7,ASSLPGVQETQY